Following are 2 T cell receptor beta chains from one sample sequenced in a study of beta chain features in type 1 diabetes. Investigators reverse transcribed all isolated RNA, so they sequenced expressed TCRB transcripts. Libraries were prepared by immunoSEQ multiplex PCR; TCRdb keeps only in-frame clonotypes and omits some of them. This sample has fewer than 400,000 clones, with 6.5% to 10% found just once. Sequenced input: central memory CD4+ T cells from blood. These receptors all come from a woman aged 18 to 35 in good health.

Regarding this clone: The junction and the germline gene differ at one end; a read error may be behind it. The rearrangement links TRBV7-7 to TRBJ2-5; D may correspond to TRBD1 or TRBD2 (5 bases each). This CDR3 is built from 13 residues. The germline CDR1 and CDR2 sequences are SSHAT and FNYEAQ (reference sequence). CDR3 amino acids: CASSSGPDQTQYF. As DNA, the CDR3 is TGTGCTAGCAGCTCGGGGCCCGATCAGACCCAGTACTTC. Together with reference TRBV7-7 and TRBJ2-5, the CDR3 gives the full variable domain: GAGVSQSPRYKVTKRGQDVTLRCDPISSHATLYWYQQALGQGPEFLTYFNYEAQPDKSGLPSDRFSAERPEGSISTLTIQRTEQRDSAMYRCASSSGPDQTQYFGPGTRLLVL.

This clone was observed a few times. The V gene is TRBV4-2, the J gene TRBJ1-5; a possible D gene is TRBD1 (5 bases). V was cut by 1 base and J by 7 bases, with 14 bases left in between. This CDR3 is built from 15 residues. From germline, CDR1 is LGHNA and CDR2 YNFKEQ. CDR3 nucleotides: TGTGCCAGCAGCCAAGGGGGAAGGGAGGGGCAGCCCCAGCATTTT. Translating gives CASSQGGREGQPQHF.